The 23 T cell receptor beta chains below all came from one sample that was sequenced in a study of CD4 T cells in relation to SARS-CoV-2 and coronaviruses. Their antigens remain unidentified. TCRdb's copy holds only in-frame clones and misses some; the assay was immunoSEQ multiplex PCR. The sample records around 35,000 clones, roughly 85% being singletons. The sequencing sample was made of naive CD4+ T cells from PBMCs, cultured in vitro. Subset here: naive CD4+ T cells isolated by negative enrichment. Receptor source: an adult with COVID-19.

The chain uses TRBV18 and TRBJ2-7; D remains unclear. Trimming removed 1 base at V and 1 base at J, with 2 bases between. This CDR3 comprises 12 residues. Germline assignment: CDR1 KGHSH and CDR2 LQKENI. The CDR3 spells CASSPLSYEQYF. The CDR3 DNA reads as TGTGCCAGCTCACCACTTTCCTACGAGCAGTACTTC. Filled out from reference TRBV18 and TRBJ2-7, the complete variable domain reads NAGVMQNPRHLVRRRGQEARLRCSPMKGHSHVYWYRQLPEEGLKFMVYLQKENIIDESGMPKERFSAEFPKEGPSILRIQQVVRGDSAAYFCASSPLSYEQYFGPGTRLTVT.

The chain joins TRBV11-1 to TRBJ2-3; 7 bases are a match to TRBD2. The V segment lost 1 base and the J segment 0 bases; nucleotides outside the gene matches: 4. Germline CDR1 and CDR2: SGHAT and FQDESV (reference sequence). CDR3 length: 16 residues. The DNA for the CDR3 is TGTGCCAGCAGCTTAGTAGCGGGCGCTAGCACAGATACGCAGTATTTT. It codes for CASSLVAGASTDTQYF.

CDR3 residues: CATSEQATANTGELFF. The CDR3 region has the DNA TGTGCCACCAGTGAGCAAGCTACAGCGAACACCGGGGAGCTGTTTTTT. V and J are TRBV24-1 and TRBJ2-2; no firm D call. This CDR3 is built from 16 residues. From germline, CDR1 is KGHDR and CDR2 SFDVKD. Trimming removed 4 bases from V and 0 bases from J, with 11 bases in between.

The chain carries TRBV7-9 and TRBJ2-1; 10 bases align to TRBD2. CDR3 length: 14 residues. Unmatched junction bases numbered 5, after V lost 4 bases and J lost 8 bases. Germline V lookup: CDR1 SEHNR, CDR2 FQNEAQ (reference sequence). The CDR3 nucleotides read TGTGCCAGCAGCTGGGCAGCGGGAGGGTATGAGCAGTTCTTC. This translates into CASSWAAGGYEQFF. Based on the CDR3 plus reference TRBV7-9 and TRBJ2-1, the full variable domain is DTGVSQNPRHKITKRGQNVTFRCDPISEHNRLYWYRQTLGQGPEFLTYFQNEAQLEKSRLLSDRFSAERPKGSFSTLEIQRTEQGDSAMYLCASSWAAGGYEQFFGPGTRLTVL.

The J gene is TRBJ1-2, the V gene TRBV28, with D hard to call. V lost 3 bases, J lost 5 bases, and 7 bases lay in between. The germline V gene encodes CDR1 MDHEN and CDR2 SYDVKM. CDR3 length equals 12 residues. CDR3 sequence (DNA): TGTGCCAGCAGTTTTAAGGAGTATGGCTACACCTTC. This gives the protein CASSFKEYGYTF.

V gene TRBV5-1 combines with J gene TRBJ1-1; TRBD1 is a possible D gene (6 bases). The CDR3 has 15 amino acids. Germline V gene lookup returns CDR1 SGHRS and CDR2 YFSETQ. V was shortened by 4 bases and J by 4 bases, with 17 bases between the two germline ends. The CDR3 DNA reads as TGCGCCAGCAGCCTAACAGGGAATATCGGCACTGAAGCTTTCTTT. Translation gives CASSLTGNIGTEAFF.

The genes are TRBV5-1 and TRBJ2-7, with D possibly TRBD2 on 6 matching bases. This CDR3 has 17 residues. The V end was cut by 0 bases, the J end by 0 bases, with 16 bases between. Germline assignment: CDR1 SGHRS and CDR2 YFSETQ. The CDR3 DNA reads as TGCGCCAGCAGCTTGGTTTTAGGAGGGGCAGGCTCCTACGAGCAGTACTTC. Residues: CASSLVLGGAGSYEQYF.

This clone was detected only a few times. The chain joins TRBV9 to TRBJ1-4; no reliable D call. Looked up from germline, CDR1 is SGDLS and CDR2 is YYNGEE. The CDR3 extends over 14 amino acids. The V and J ends lost 0 bases and 8 bases respectively, with 11 bases between them. The CDR3 is CASSVGPEREKLFF. For the CDR3, the DNA is TGTGCCAGCAGCGTAGGACCAGAAAGGGAAAAACTGTTTTTT.

The chain employs TRBV18 and TRBJ2-1; no firm D call. Germline V gives CDR1 KGHSH, CDR2 LQKENI. This CDR3 comprises 13 residues. V was trimmed by 0 bases and J by 4 bases, leaving 4 bases between them. The CDR3 coding sequence is TGTGCCAGCTCACCACCGGGTTACAATGAGCAGTTCTTC. It codes for CASSPPGYNEQFF.

The genes are TRBV6-2 or TRBV6-3 and TRBJ2-1; either TRBD1 or TRBD2 may supply D (5 bases each). Germline loops: CDR1 MNHEY, CDR2 SVGEGT. Trimming left V 6 bases short and J 8 bases short, with 20 bases between. The CDR3 covers 15 residues. The CDR3 coding sequence is TGTGCCAGCAGCTTGGGACGAGGAGGTTTTCATGAGCAGTTCTTC. Residues: CASSLGRGGFHEQFF.

The V and J genes are TRBV28 and TRBJ2-4, with D unresolved. Trimming took off 4 bases at V and 0 bases at J, with 7 bases between the two ends. CDR1 is MDHEN and CDR2 is SYDVKM in the germline V gene. The CDR3 spans 14 residues. DNA for the CDR3: TGTGCCAGCAGTTCGTTACTAGCCAAAAACATTCAGTACTTC. It translates to CASSSLLAKNIQYF.

The chain is built from TRBV9 and TRBJ2-3; D may correspond to TRBD1 or TRBD2 (5 bases each). The CDR3 has 15 residues. Germline V gene sequence: CDR1 SGDLS, CDR2 YYNGEE. V lost 0 bases and J lost 3, with 11 bases in between. The chain's CDR3 is CASSVGGFRTDTQYF. CDR3 nucleotides: TGTGCCAGCAGCGTAGGGGGGTTTCGGACAGATACGCAGTATTTT.

The genes are TRBV12-3 or TRBV12-4 and TRBJ2-7; D remains unclear. Trimming stripped 5 bases from V and 6 bases from J, with 8 bases between. The CDR3 totals 11 residues. This CDR3 reads CASSLESEQYF. The CDR3 DNA reads TGTGCCAGCAGTCTCGAGTCCGAGCAGTACTTC.

The chain combines TRBV11-2 with TRBJ2-7; 7 positions agree with TRBD2. CDR3 length equals 14 residues. The germline V gene encodes CDR1 SGHAT and CDR2 FQNNGV. Trimming removed 3 bases from V and 4 bases from J; junction bases left unmatched: 6. The CDR3 DNA sequence: TGTGCCAGCAGCTTCAGGACTAGTCAGTACGAGCAGTACTTC. Protein: CASSFRTSQYEQYF.

The V call is TRBV5-1, the J call TRBJ2-3; 9 nucleotides match TRBD2. V shed 4 bases and J 0 bases; nucleotides not matched to a gene: 18. This CDR3 region has 20 residues. Germline values: CDR1 SGHRS, CDR2 YFSETQ. The CDR3 DNA reads as TGCGCCAGCAGCCTCGCCCTGGGGGGCGGGAGGGCCACCAGCACAGATACGCAGTATTTT. Amino acids: CASSLALGGGRATSTDTQYF.

This clone was counted once. The chain uses TRBV2 and TRBJ1-6, with 11 bases that match TRBD1. J lost 10 bases, V lost 6 bases, and 8 bases had no gene match. The CDR3 spans 15 residues. Germline loops: CDR1 SNHLY, CDR2 FYNNEI. The CDR3 region is CASRAERDRGSPLHF. Here the CDR3 DNA reads TGTGCCAGCAGGGCCGAACGGGACAGGGGGTCACCCCTCCACTTT.

This clone was counted once. The rearrangement uses TRBV28 and TRBJ1-2, with D perhaps matching TRBD1 (5 bases). The CDR3 extends over 12 amino acids. The V gene's germline CDR1 is MDHEN and CDR2 SYDVKM. V was trimmed by 3 bases and J by 10 bases, leaving 12 bases between them. CDR3: CASSFKRQTYTF. The CDR3 DNA is TGTGCCAGCAGTTTCAAACGACAGACCTACACCTTC.

In DNA form, the CDR3 reads TGTGCCAGCAGCCAAGATCGAAGCGGGGAAGAGACCCAGTACTTC. Translated: CASSQDRSGEETQYF. The chain employs TRBV4-2 and TRBJ2-5; TRBD2 aligns across 7 bases. Germline-derived CDR1 and CDR2 are LGHNA and YNFKEQ. This CDR3 spans 15 amino acids. With 0 bases clipped from V and 3 bases from J, the junction kept 4 bases outside the gene matches.

The chain is built from TRBV4-1 and TRBJ2-7, with D perhaps matching TRBD1 or TRBD2 (6 bases each). The CDR3 loop spans 14 amino acids. Trimming cost V 1 base and J 12 bases, with 19 bases left between them. Per germline, CDR1 MGHRA and CDR2 YSYEKL. The CDR3 region is CASSQGGAQGERYF. CDR3 in DNA: TGCGCCAGCAGCCAAGGGGGGGCCCAGGGAGAACGGTACTTC.

The chain is built from TRBV5-1 and TRBJ2-5; D not resolved. Trimming left V 5 bases short and J 1 base short, with 9 bases between. The CDR3 spans 13 residues. The V gene's germline CDR1 is SGHRS and CDR2 YFSETQ. The CDR3 here is CASSQESQETQYF. The CDR3 DNA reads TGCGCCAGCAGTCAGGAGTCCCAAGAGACCCAGTACTTC. Variable domain in full (rest from reference TRBV5-1 and TRBJ2-5): KAGVTQTPRYLIKTRGQQVTLSCSPISGHRSVSWYQQTPGQGLQFLFEYFSETQRNKGNFPGRFSGRQFSNSRSEMNVSTLELGDSALYLCASSQESQETQYFGPGTRLLVL.

In this sample, this clone turned up a few times. This chain links TRBV19 with TRBJ2-1; TRBD2 might be the D (6 bases). This CDR3 spans 15 amino acids. Germline CDR1 is LNHDA and CDR2 is SQIVND (reference sequence). V gave up 4 bases and J gave up 0 bases, with 10 bases separating them. CDR3 region: CASSTIAASYNEQFF. CDR3 coding DNA: TGTGCCAGTAGTACAATAGCGGCCTCCTACAATGAGCAGTTCTTC.

This chain joins TRBV7-9 and TRBJ2-7; D is perhaps TRBD2 (6 bases). Germline V CDR1 and CDR2: SEHNR, FQNEAQ (reference sequence). The CDR3 covers 15 residues. Trimming left V 5 bases short and J 5 bases short, with 19 bases between. The CDR3 region has the DNA TGTGCCAGCAGCCCTGCGGGACGGGAGTTCCACGAGCAGTACTTC. This gives the protein CASSPAGREFHEQYF.

This clone has just a few counts. The chain combines TRBV30 with TRBJ2-7, with D perhaps TRBD2 (6 bases). CDR1 is GTSNPN and CDR2 is SVGIG in the germline V gene (reference sequence). The CDR3 runs to 13 residues. Trimming removed 0 bases from V and 12 bases from J, with 18 bases in between. The CDR3 reads CAWSVLGGARRYF. The CDR3 nucleotides read TGTGCCTGGAGTGTACTCGGGGGTGCTCGGAGGTACTTC.